The 5 T cell receptor beta chains reported below all come from one sample, sequenced in a study of shared clonotypes between healthy human individuals. Some clones are missing from TCRdb's copy, which holds only in-frame ones; the method was immunoSEQ multiplex PCR. Altogether roughly 2.5 million clones are present, approximately 92% being singletons, with the ten largest covering about 0.13%. Sequenced: naive CD4+ T cells sorted from blood. The subset denotes: CD45RA+ positively selected. Source of these receptors: a man aged 18 to 29 in good health.

Comment on this clone: Within the sample, other DNA sequences also encode this same CDR3. In DNA form, the CDR3 reads TGTGCCTGGAACAGCGGGACTGAGAAGGGTACAGATACGCAGTATTTT. It is translated as CAWNSGTEKGTDTQYF. This chain links TRBV30 with TRBJ2-3; 7 nucleotides line up with TRBD2. V shed 4 bases and J 3 bases; nucleotides not matched to a gene: 13. CDR3 length: 16 residues. Germline CDR1 and CDR2: GTSNPN and SVGIG (reference sequence).

This chain uses TRBV5-1 with TRBJ1-4; D not resolved. Trimming removed 2 bases at V and 3 bases at J, with 17 bases between. The length of the CDR3 is 17 residues. Germline-derived CDR1 and CDR2 are SGHRS and YFSETQ. The CDR3 spells CASSLVDAGASNEKLFF. DNA for the CDR3: TGCGCCAGCAGCTTAGTAGACGCAGGAGCGTCTAATGAAAAACTGTTTTTT.

This clone was observed a single time. The gene calls are TRBV7-9 and TRBJ2-1; possibly TRBD1 or TRBD2 for D (5 bases each). Trimming left V 2 bases short and J 1 base short, with 15 bases between. Germline V gene sequence: CDR1 SEHNR, CDR2 FQNEAQ (reference sequence). CDR3 length equals 17 residues. CDR3 region: CASSLHWGPGSYNEQFF. The CDR3 coding sequence is TGTGCCAGCAGCTTACACTGGGGACCGGGGTCCTACAATGAGCAGTTCTTC.

Comment on this clone: One junction end disagrees with the germline gene, perhaps due to a read error. The J gene is TRBJ1-2, the V gene TRBV11-3; D is perhaps TRBD1 (5 bases). CDR3 length equals 11 residues. Germline-derived CDR1 and CDR2 are SGHNT and YENEEA. The CDR3 bases are TGTGCCAGCAGCTTAGGGGCAGGGATTTTCTTC. Translating gives CASSLGAGIFF.

The V gene is TRBV10-3, the J gene TRBJ2-2, with 7 bases lining up with TRBD1. The CDR3 is 14 residues long. The V gene's germline CDR1 is ENHRY and CDR2 SYGVKD. The J segment lost 1 base and the V segment lost 7 bases, leaving 3 bases of the junction unmatched. For the CDR3, the DNA is TGTGCCATCAAGGGGACAGTGAACACCGGGGAGCTGTTTTTT. This codes for CAIKGTVNTGELFF.